This is a list of T cell receptor beta chains from one sample in a study of breast tumors, draining lymph nodes, adjacent tissues. One entry per CDR3 protein results from TCRdb running MiXCR on the multiplex PCR reads. The sample records about 230,000 distinct CDR3 sequences, 32% being singletons. The sequenced sample consisted of axillary lymph node tissue. Receptor source: a female donor with breast cancer. Some clones in this sample may be carry-over from other donors' samples. The CDR3 runs from the conserved cysteine through the conserved F or W. The order of the fields is V gene, clone size, D gene, J gene, CDR3 DNA, CDR3 protein. A D gene is named only where the DNA matches it firmly. The size of a clone is reported for some rows only, either as once, few or many, or as a class for expanded clones.

v_gene: TRBV5-1
abundance: many
d_gene: NA
j_gene: TRBJ1-5
CDR3nt: TGCGCCAGCAGCCTGGACAGCCGCAATCAGCCCCAGCATTTT
CDR3aa: CASSLDSRNQPQHF

v_gene: TRBV29-1
abundance: NA
d_gene: NA
j_gene: TRBJ1-5
CDR3nt: TGCAGCTTAGGTCCCGGGAGTCAGCCCCAGCATTTT
CDR3aa: CSLGPGSQPQHF

v_gene: TRBV6-5
abundance: many
d_gene: TRBD1
j_gene: TRBJ1-2
CDR3nt: TGTGCCAGCAGTTATCGGACAGGATCGACCTTTAACTATGGCTACACCTTC
CDR3aa: CASSYRTGSTFNYGYTF

v_gene: TRBV5-1
abundance: few
d_gene: NA
j_gene: TRBJ2-5
CDR3nt: TGCGCCAGCAGCGCCCCAACAGACTTTCACGAGACCCAGTACTTC
CDR3aa: CASSAPTDFHETQYF

v_gene: TRBV5-1
abundance: NA
d_gene: NA
j_gene: TRBJ2-1
CDR3nt: TGCGCCAGCAGCTCCGGAGGGGGACAGAGCTCCTACAATGAGCAGTTCTTC
CDR3aa: CASSSGGGQSSYNEQFF

v_gene: TRBV24-1
abundance: many
d_gene: NA
j_gene: TRBJ2-3
CDR3nt: TGTGCCACCAGTGATTTGTACACAGATACGCAGTATTTT
CDR3aa: CATSDLYTDTQYF

v_gene: TRBV20-1
abundance: many
d_gene: TRBD2
j_gene: TRBJ2-7
CDR3nt: TGCAGTGCGGACCCGGGACTAGCGGTTTACGAGCAGTACTTC
CDR3aa: CSADPGLAVYEQYF

v_gene: TRBV6-5
abundance: many
d_gene: NA
j_gene: TRBJ2-5
CDR3nt: TGTGCCAGCAGTCTATTAGTAGGGCAAGAGACCCAGTACTTC
CDR3aa: CASSLLVGQETQYF

v_gene: TRBV6-1
abundance: NA
d_gene: NA
j_gene: TRBJ2-7
CDR3nt: TGTGCCAGCAGTGAAGGCGGGGTGCGCTACGAGCAGTACTTC
CDR3aa: CASSEGGVRYEQYF

v_gene: TRBV19
abundance: NA
d_gene: NA
j_gene: TRBJ1-1
CDR3nt: TGTGCCAGTAGTATAGACAGGGTTGGGACTGAAGCTTTCTTT
CDR3aa: CASSIDRVGTEAFF

v_gene: TRBV9
abundance: NA
d_gene: NA
j_gene: TRBJ1-6
CDR3nt: TGCGCCAGCAGCGTAGCTAGCGGGGGGAATTCACCCCCCCACTTT
CDR3aa: CASSVASGGNSPPHF

v_gene: TRBV30
abundance: many
d_gene: NA
j_gene: TRBJ1-5
CDR3nt: TGTGCCTGGAGTGACGGGACAAACTACAATCAGCCCCAGCATTTT
CDR3aa: CAWSDGTNYNQPQHF

v_gene: TRBV10-2
abundance: NA
d_gene: NA
j_gene: TRBJ2-5
CDR3nt: TGCGCCAGCAGTGGTGAGGGAGGAGGGACCCAGTACTTC
CDR3aa: CASSGEGGGTQYF

v_gene: TRBV18
abundance: NA
d_gene: TRBD2
j_gene: TRBJ2-1
CDR3nt: TGTGCCAGCTCACCCGTAGCGGGAAGCTCCTACAATGAGCAGTTCTTC
CDR3aa: CASSPVAGSSYNEQFF

v_gene: TRBV7-9
abundance: once
d_gene: NA
j_gene: TRBJ2-7
CDR3nt: TGTGCCAGCAGCTACGGGCTTATCCTAACCTACGAGCAGCACTTC
CDR3aa: CASSYGLILTYEQHF

v_gene: TRBV7-8
abundance: many
d_gene: NA
j_gene: TRBJ1-2
CDR3nt: TGTGCCAGCAGCCCATGGGACGGGACCTCTGGCTACACCTTC
CDR3aa: CASSPWDGTSGYTF

v_gene: TRBV20-1
abundance: many
d_gene: NA
j_gene: TRBJ2-1
CDR3nt: TGCAGTGCTAGAGTCCCAGACCAGACAGAGCAGTTCTTC
CDR3aa: CSARVPDQTEQFF

v_gene: TRBV19
abundance: NA
d_gene: TRBD2
j_gene: TRBJ2-5
CDR3nt: TGTGCCAGCGGGAGTTGGGAGGGTTCCCAGGAGACCCAGTACTTC
CDR3aa: CASGSWEGSQETQYF

v_gene: TRBV6-5
abundance: NA
d_gene: NA
j_gene: TRBJ1-1
CDR3nt: TGTGCCAGCAGTTATCTCGTCGGGGGCACTGAAGCTTTCTTT
CDR3aa: CASSYLVGGTEAFF

v_gene: TRBV7-2
abundance: NA
d_gene: NA
j_gene: TRBJ1-5
CDR3nt: TGTACCAGCAGCTTAGGAGGTAGGGGAAATCAGCCCCAGCATTTT
CDR3aa: CTSSLGGRGNQPQHF

v_gene: TRBV4-1
abundance: few
d_gene: NA
j_gene: TRBJ1-1
CDR3nt: TGCGCCAGCAGCCAAGATGGTCCCGTCAGGGTCACTGAAGCTTTCTTT
CDR3aa: CASSQDGPVRVTEAFF

v_gene: TRBV6-4
abundance: NA
d_gene: TRBD1
j_gene: TRBJ2-5
CDR3nt: TGTGCCAACCCCTTCTCTACAGGGGGTGAGACCCAGTACTTC
CDR3aa: CANPFSTGGETQYF

v_gene: TRBV28
abundance: many
d_gene: TRBD1
j_gene: TRBJ2-7
CDR3nt: TGTGCCACAACACAAGGCGGGACAGGGCAGTCCGAGCAGTACTTC
CDR3aa: CATTQGGTGQSEQYF

v_gene: TRBV2
abundance: NA
d_gene: NA
j_gene: TRBJ1-4
CDR3nt: TGTGCCAGCAATACCAGGGAGGAAGAAAAACTGTTTTTT
CDR3aa: CASNTREEEKLFF

v_gene: TRBV2
abundance: NA
d_gene: NA
j_gene: TRBJ2-6
CDR3nt: TGTGCCAGCACCCCCAACGTCCTGACTTTC
CDR3aa: CASTPNVLTF

v_gene: TRBV30
abundance: NA
d_gene: TRBD1
j_gene: TRBJ1-2
CDR3nt: TGTGCCTGGAGTGGCTCTTTGGGGACAGGCTATGGCTACACCTTC
CDR3aa: CAWSGSLGTGYGYTF

v_gene: TRBV7-9
abundance: many
d_gene: TRBD2
j_gene: TRBJ2-5
CDR3nt: TGTGCCAGCAGCTTACCTCAGCGGGAGGGCCACGAGACCCAGTACTTC
CDR3aa: CASSLPQREGHETQYF

v_gene: TRBV15
abundance: many
d_gene: NA
j_gene: TRBJ2-1
CDR3nt: TGTGCCACCAGCGCGGAGACCGGGACGCCGGACAATGAGCAGTTCTTC
CDR3aa: CATSAETGTPDNEQFF

v_gene: TRBV11-1
abundance: many
d_gene: NA
j_gene: TRBJ2-1
CDR3nt: TGTGCCAGCAGAGACCGCAGGGATCGTGGGACCAATGAGCAGTTCTTC
CDR3aa: CASRDRRDRGTNEQFF

v_gene: TRBV24-1
abundance: NA
d_gene: TRBD2
j_gene: TRBJ2-1
CDR3nt: TGTGCCACCAGTGATAATTCAGGACTAGCGGACTACAATGAGCAGTTCTTC
CDR3aa: CATSDNSGLADYNEQFF

v_gene: TRBV2
abundance: many
d_gene: TRBD2
j_gene: TRBJ2-5
CDR3nt: TGTGCCAGCCGCCCCCGTCCGGCTAGCGGGACGTACCAAGAGACCCAGTACTTC
CDR3aa: CASRPRPASGTYQETQYF

v_gene: TRBV5-1
abundance: NA
d_gene: TRBD2
j_gene: TRBJ2-3
CDR3nt: TGCGCCAGCAGCTTGGGGGGGGGGTACACAGATACGCAGTATTTT
CDR3aa: CASSLGGGYTDTQYF

v_gene: TRBV6-5
abundance: many
d_gene: NA
j_gene: TRBJ2-7
CDR3nt: TGTGCCAGCACGAGACTCGACGAGCAGTACTTC
CDR3aa: CASTRLDEQYF

v_gene: TRBV19
abundance: many
d_gene: NA
j_gene: TRBJ2-1
CDR3nt: TGTGCCAGTACCTCTCTAGGCGAGTTCCCGGAGCAGTTCTTC
CDR3aa: CASTSLGEFPEQFF

v_gene: TRBV7-2
abundance: many
d_gene: TRBD2
j_gene: TRBJ2-7
CDR3nt: TGTGCCAGCAGCTTAGGTCCTAGCGGGATAGAGCAGTACTTC
CDR3aa: CASSLGPSGIEQYF